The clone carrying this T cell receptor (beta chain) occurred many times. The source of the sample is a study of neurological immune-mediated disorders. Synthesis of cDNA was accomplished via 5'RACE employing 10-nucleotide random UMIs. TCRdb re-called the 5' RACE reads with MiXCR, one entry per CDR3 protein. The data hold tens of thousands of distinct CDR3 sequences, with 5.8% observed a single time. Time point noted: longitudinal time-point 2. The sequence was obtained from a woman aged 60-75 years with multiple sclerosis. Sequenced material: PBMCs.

CDR3 amino acids: CSASPPGMDNQPQHF. The CDR3 DNA follows: TGCAGTGCTAGCCCTCCAGGGATGGACAATCAGCCCCAGCATTTT. The V gene is TRBV20-1, the J gene TRBJ1-5, with D perhaps matching TRBD1 (5 bases). Trimming pared 3 bases from V and 3 bases from J, leaving 15 bases between. CDR1 and CDR2 (germline): DFQATT, SNEGSKA (reference sequence). This CDR3 region has 15 residues.